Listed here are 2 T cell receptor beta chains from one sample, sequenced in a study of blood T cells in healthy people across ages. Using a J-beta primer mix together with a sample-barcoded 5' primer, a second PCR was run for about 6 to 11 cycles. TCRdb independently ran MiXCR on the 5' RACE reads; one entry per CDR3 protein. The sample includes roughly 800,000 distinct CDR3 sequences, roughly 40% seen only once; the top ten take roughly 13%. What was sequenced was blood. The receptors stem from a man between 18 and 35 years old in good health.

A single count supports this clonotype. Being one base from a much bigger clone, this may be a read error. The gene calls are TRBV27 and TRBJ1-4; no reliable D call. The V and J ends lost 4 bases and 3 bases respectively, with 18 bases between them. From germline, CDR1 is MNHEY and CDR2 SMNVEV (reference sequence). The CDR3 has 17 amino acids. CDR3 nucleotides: TGTGCCAGCAGTTCGCGACGAGAGGGAGTGGCTAATGAAAAACTGTTTTTT. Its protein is CASSSRREGVANEKLFF.

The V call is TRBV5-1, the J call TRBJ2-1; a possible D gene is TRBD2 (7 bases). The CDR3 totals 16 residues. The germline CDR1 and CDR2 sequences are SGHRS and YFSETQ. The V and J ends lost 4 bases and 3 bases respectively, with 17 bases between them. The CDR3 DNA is TGCGCCAGCAGCCCCCGCACGGGGGGCTACTACAATGAGCAGTTCTTC. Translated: CASSPRTGGYYNEQFF.